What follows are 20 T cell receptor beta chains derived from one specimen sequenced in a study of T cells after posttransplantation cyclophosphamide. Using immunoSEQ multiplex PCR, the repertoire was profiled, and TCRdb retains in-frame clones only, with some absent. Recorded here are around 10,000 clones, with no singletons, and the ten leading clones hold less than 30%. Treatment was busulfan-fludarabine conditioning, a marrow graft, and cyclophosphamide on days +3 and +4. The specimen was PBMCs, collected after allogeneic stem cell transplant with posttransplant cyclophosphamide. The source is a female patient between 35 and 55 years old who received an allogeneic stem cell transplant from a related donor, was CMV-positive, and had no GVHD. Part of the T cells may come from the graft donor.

CDR3 nucleotides: TGTGCCAGCAGTTACTCTCTCTGGGGCCAGGAGACCCAGTACTTC. Residues: CASSYSLWGQETQYF. The chain couples TRBV6-5 to TRBJ2-5; TRBD1 might be the D (5 bases). CDR1 and CDR2 (germline): MNHEY, SVGAGI. V was cut by 0 bases and J by 5 bases, with 13 bases left in between. The CDR3 has 15 residues.

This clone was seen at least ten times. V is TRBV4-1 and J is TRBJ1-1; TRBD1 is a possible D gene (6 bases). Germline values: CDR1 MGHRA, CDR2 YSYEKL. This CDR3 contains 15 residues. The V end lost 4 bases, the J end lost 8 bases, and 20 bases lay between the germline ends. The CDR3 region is CASSPVPSSQGEAFF. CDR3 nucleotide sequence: TGCGCCAGCAGCCCCGTCCCATCTTCCCAGGGGGAAGCTTTCTTT.

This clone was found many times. The CDR3 sequence is CASSVGNVGTGETQYF. CDR3 nucleotide sequence: TGTGCCAGCAGCGTAGGCAACGTCGGGACTGGGGAGACCCAGTACTTC. The chain combines TRBV9 with TRBJ2-5; D might be TRBD2 (6 bases). Trimming took 0 bases from V and 5 from J, leaving 17 bases between them. Germline-derived CDR1 and CDR2 are SGDLS and YYNGEE. The CDR3 length is 16 residues.

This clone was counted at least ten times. This CDR3 reads CASSHSLDSYYTEAFF. CDR3 sequence (DNA): TGCGCCAGCAGCCATTCCCTTGACAGTTACTACACTGAAGCTTTCTTT. This chain connects TRBV4-3 to TRBJ1-1; D might be TRBD1 (5 bases). The germline CDR1 and CDR2 sequences are LGHNA and YSLEER. Between the trimmed V and J ends, which lost 3 bases and 3 bases, there was a span of 17 bases. The CDR3 contains 16 residues.

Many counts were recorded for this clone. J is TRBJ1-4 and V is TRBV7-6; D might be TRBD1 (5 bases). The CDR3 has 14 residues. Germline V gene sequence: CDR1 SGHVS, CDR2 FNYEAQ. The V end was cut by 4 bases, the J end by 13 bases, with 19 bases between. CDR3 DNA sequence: TGTGCCAGCAGCTCAGGGACTGCGGGGGAACGACTGTTTTTT. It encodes CASSSGTAGERLFF.

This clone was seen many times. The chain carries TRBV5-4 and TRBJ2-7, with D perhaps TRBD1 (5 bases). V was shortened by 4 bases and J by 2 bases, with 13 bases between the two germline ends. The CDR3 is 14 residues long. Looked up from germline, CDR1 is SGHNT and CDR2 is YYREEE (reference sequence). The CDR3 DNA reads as TGTGCCAGCAGCGTGGCGACAGTCCCCTACGAGCAGTACTTC. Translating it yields CASSVATVPYEQYF. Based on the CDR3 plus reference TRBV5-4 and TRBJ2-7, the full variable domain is ETGVTQSPTHLIKTRGQQVTLRCSSQSGHNTVSWYQQALGQGPQFIFQYYREEENGRGNFPPRFSGLQFPNYSSELNVNALELDDSALYLCASSVATVPYEQYFGPGTRLTVT.

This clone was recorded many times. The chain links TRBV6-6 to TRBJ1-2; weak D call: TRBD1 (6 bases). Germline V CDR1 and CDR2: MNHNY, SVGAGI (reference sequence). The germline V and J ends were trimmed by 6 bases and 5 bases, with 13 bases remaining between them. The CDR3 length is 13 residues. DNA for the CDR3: TGTGCCAGCAGAGAAGTACAGGGTTATGGCTACACCTTC. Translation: CASREVQGYGYTF.

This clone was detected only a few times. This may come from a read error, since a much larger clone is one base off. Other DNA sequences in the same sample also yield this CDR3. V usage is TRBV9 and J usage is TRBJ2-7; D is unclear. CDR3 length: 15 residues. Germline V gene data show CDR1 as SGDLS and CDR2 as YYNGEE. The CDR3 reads CVIFFKQKTAYEQYF. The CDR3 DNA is TGTGTCATTTTTTTCAAACAGAAGACGGCATACGAGCAGTACTTC.

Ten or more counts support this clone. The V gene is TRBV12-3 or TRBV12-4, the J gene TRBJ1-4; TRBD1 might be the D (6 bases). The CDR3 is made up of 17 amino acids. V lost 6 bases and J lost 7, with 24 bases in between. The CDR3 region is CASSPWVKQGEAEKLFF. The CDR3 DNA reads TGTGCCAGCAGCCCTTGGGTTAAACAGGGCGAGGCTGAAAAACTGTTTTTT.

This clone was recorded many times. For the CDR3, the DNA is TGTGCCAGCAGCTGGTCTGGGGGGGCCGGAGAGACCCAGTACTTC. This encodes CASSWSGGAGETQYF. This chain connects TRBV11-2 to TRBJ2-5; possibly TRBD2 for D (7 bases). Trimming stripped 4 bases from V and 4 bases from J, with 16 bases between. Germline V gene data show CDR1 as SGHAT and CDR2 as FQNNGV. This CDR3 is built from 15 residues.

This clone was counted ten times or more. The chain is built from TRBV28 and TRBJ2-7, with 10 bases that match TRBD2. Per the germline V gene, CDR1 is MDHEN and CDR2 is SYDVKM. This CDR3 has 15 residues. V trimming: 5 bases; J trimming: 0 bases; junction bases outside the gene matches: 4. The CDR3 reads CASSPSGGRSYEQYF. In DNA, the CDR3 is TGTGCCAGCAGTCCTAGCGGGGGCCGCTCCTACGAGCAGTACTTC.

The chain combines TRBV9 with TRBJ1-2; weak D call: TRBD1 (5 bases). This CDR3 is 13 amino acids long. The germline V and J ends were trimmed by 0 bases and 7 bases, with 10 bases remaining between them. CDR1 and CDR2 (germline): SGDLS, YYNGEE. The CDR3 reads CASSVVGAAGYTF. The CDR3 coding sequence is TGTGCCAGCAGCGTAGTTGGGGCGGCTGGCTACACCTTC.

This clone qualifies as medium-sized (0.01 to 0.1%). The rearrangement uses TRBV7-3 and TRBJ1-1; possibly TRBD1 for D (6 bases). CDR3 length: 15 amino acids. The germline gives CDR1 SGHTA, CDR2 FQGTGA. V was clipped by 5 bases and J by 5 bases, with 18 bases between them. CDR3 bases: TGTGCCAGCAGCCCAACGGGGGGCGGTGGGACTGAAGCTTTCTTT. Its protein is CASSPTGGGGTEAFF.

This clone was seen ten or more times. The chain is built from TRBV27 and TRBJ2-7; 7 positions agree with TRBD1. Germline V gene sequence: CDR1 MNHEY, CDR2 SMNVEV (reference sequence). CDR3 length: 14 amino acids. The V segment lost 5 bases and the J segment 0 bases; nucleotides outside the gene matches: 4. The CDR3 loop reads CASSPRTGSYEQYF. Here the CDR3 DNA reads TGTGCCAGCAGTCCACGGACAGGCTCCTACGAGCAGTACTTC.

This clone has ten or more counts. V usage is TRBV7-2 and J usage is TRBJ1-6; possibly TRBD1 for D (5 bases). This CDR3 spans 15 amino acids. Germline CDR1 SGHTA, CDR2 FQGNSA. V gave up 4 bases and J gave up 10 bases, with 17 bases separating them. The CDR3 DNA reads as TGTGCCAGCAGCTCCTCCTCCAGGGCCGAATCACCCCTCCACTTT. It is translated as CASSSSSRAESPLHF.

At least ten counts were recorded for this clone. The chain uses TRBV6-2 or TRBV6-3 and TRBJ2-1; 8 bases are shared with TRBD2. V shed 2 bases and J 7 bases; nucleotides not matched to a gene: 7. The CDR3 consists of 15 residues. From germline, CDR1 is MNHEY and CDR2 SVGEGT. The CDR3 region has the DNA TGTGCCAGCAGTTACCTCGGGGGGGCGAGTAATGAGCAGTTCTTC. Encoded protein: CASSYLGGASNEQFF.

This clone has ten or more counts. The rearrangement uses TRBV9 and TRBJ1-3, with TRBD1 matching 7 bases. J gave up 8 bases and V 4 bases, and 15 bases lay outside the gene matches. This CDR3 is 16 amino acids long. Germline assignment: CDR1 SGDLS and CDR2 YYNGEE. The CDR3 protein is CASSFSPRSGGDTIYF. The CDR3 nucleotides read TGTGCCAGCAGCTTCTCCCCCCGCTCAGGGGGAGACACCATATATTTT.

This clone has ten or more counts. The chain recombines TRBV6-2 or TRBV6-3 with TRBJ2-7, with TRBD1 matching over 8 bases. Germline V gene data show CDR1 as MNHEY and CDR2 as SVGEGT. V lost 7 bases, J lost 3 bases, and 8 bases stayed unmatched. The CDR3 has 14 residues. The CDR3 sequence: CASNRQGTNYEQYF. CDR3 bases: TGTGCCAGCAACCGACAGGGGACAAACTACGAGCAGTACTTC.

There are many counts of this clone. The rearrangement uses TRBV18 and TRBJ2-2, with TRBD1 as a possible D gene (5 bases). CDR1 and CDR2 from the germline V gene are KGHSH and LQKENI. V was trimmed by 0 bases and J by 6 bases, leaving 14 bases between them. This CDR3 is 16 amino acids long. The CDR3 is CASSPPAGPTAGELFF. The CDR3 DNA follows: TGTGCCAGCTCACCACCGGCAGGGCCGACCGCCGGGGAGCTGTTTTTT.

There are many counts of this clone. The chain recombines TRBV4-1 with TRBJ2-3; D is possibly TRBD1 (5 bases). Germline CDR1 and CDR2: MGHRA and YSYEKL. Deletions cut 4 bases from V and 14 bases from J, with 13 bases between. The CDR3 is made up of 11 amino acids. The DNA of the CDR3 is TGCGCCAGCAGCCTCAGGGATGGTCGGTATTTT. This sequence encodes CASSLRDGRYF.